This TCR beta chain originates from a study of shared clonotypes between healthy human individuals. Germline CDR1 and CDR2: MDHEN and SYDVKM. The ends lost 6 bases at V and 2 bases at J; junction bases unmatched: 2. The CDR3 loop spans 14 amino acids. Profiling relied on immunoSEQ multiplex PCR, and the TCRdb table lists in-frame clones only, not all of them. The table lists approximately 2,000,000 clones, approximately 90% of them singletons. About this clone: Its antigen remains unknown.

Study-level results: Rarefaction revealed incomplete sorted-subset sequencing despite large depth. Against clonotypes common to all four donors, non-shared ones had lower generation probabilities. Generally, naive subsets (rather than memory subsets) showed larger estimated richness. The study sampled only blood, and tissue repertoires likely differ.

Input material: naive CD4+ T cells from PBMCs. Subset reported: CD45RA+ positively selected. This clonotype was obtained from a young man in good health. Some clones in this sample may be carry-over from other donors' samples. The J gene is TRBJ1-5, the V gene TRBV28; 9 bases match TRBD1. DNA for the CDR3: TGTGCCAGCAGGGACAGGGGAGGCAATCAGCCCCAGCATTTT. Translated, it gives CASRDRGGNQPQHF.